This T cell receptor (beta chain) derives from a study of cytomegalovirus exposure and HLA in healthy donors. Study conclusions and caveats: The dataset shows that most TCR sequences were rare, while some public TCRs occurred in many donors. Subsequent analysis found a tendency for first-cohort TCR clusters to co-occur within the 120 or so validation repertoires.

On this clone itself: No antigen is known for it.

Produced via immunoSEQ multiplex PCR; TCRdb's table is partial and in-frame only. The sample holds over 150,000 clones; roughly 85% are singletons and the top ten take 16%. The ends were cut back, 2 bases at V and 4 bases at J, with 8 bases in the middle. This CDR3 has 14 amino acids. Germline CDR1 reads MNHEY; CDR2 reads SMNVEV (reference sequence). The clonotype was recovered from a man between 18 and 35 years old in good health and CMV-seropositive. The chain uses TRBV27 and TRBJ2-2; D gene unclear. The source material was PBMCs. CDR3 sequence: CASSLESGTGELFF. Written as DNA, the CDR3 is TGTGCCAGCAGTTTAGAGTCAGGCACCGGGGAGCTGTTTTTT.